This T cell receptor (beta chain) was identified in a study of neurological immune-mediated disorders. Study-wide points: HTLV-1-associated myelopathy showed the most TCR clonal expansion; multiple sclerosis the least, below healthy controls. As far as clinical or MRI features were concerned, none was associated with the multiple sclerosis repertoire cluster.

For the unsorted libraries, 2 million PBMCs stored at -80 C served as input. There are many counts of this clonotype. The target antigen is unknown. In every sequencing run, more than 190 million TCR-beta sequences were generated from 15-18 subjects. In TCRdb, the 5' RACE reads were re-called with MiXCR into one record per CDR3 protein. The sample consists of about 52,000 distinct CDR3 sequences, around 4% of them appearing once. The CDR3 is made up of 14 amino acids. The germline CDR1 and CDR2 sequences are SEHNR and FQNEAQ (reference sequence). Deletions cut 8 bases from V and 3 bases from J, with 16 bases between.

The chain combines TRBV7-9 with TRBJ1-1, with D possibly matching TRBD1 (5 bases). The source material was PBMCs. The TCR originated in a man in his sixties with multiple sclerosis. The CDR3 here is CASCMSGTYTEAFF. In DNA form, the CDR3 reads TGTGCCAGCTGCATGTCCGGGACTTACACTGAAGCTTTCTTT.